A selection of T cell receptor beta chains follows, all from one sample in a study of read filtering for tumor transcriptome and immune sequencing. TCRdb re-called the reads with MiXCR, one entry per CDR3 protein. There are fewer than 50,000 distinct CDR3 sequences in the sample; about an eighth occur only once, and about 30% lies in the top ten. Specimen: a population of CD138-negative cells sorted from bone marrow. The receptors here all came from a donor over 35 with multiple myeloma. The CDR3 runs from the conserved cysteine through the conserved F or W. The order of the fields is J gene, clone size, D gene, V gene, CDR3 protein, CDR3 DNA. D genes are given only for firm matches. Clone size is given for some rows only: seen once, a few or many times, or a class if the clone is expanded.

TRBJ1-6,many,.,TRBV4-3,CASSQDVDLRGSPLHF,TGCGCCAGCAGCCAAGATGTGGACCTAAGGGGTTCACCCCTCCACTTT
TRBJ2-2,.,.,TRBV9,CASSLETTGELFF,TGTGCCAGCAGCCTCGAGACGACCGGGGAGCTGTTTTTT
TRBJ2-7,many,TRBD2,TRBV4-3,CASSQDLWGGYEQYF,TGCGCCAGCAGCCAAGATTTGTGGGGGGGATACGAGCAGTACTTC
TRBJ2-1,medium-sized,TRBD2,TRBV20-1,CSARDPTSGVNNEQFF,TGCAGTGCTAGAGATCCCACTAGCGGAGTGAACAATGAGCAGTTCTTC
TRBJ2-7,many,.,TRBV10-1,CASSERRSYEQYF,TGCGCCAGCAGTGAAAGGAGATCCTACGAGCAGTACTTC
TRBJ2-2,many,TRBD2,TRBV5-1,CASSKPGLAGSLSATGELFF,TGCGCCAGCAGCAAGCCGGGACTAGCGGGCTCCCTATCTGCCACCGGGGAGCTGTTTTTT
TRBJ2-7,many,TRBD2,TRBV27,CASSWGLAGAYEQYF,TGTGCCAGCAGTTGGGGACTAGCGGGAGCCTACGAGCAGTACTTC
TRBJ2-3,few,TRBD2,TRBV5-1,CASSFAAIAGNTQYF,TGCGCCAGCAGCTTCGCGGCGATAGCGGGTAATACGCAGTATTTT
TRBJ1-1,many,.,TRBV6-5,CASSFAGPNTEAFF,TGTGCCAGCAGTTTCGCAGGACCGAACACTGAAGCTTTCTTT
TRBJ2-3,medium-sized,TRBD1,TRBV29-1,CSALPGQGTDTQYF,TGCAGCGCCTTACCGGGACAGGGAACAGATACGCAGTATTTT
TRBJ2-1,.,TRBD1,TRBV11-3,CASSSRTGAYNEQFF,TGTGCCAGCAGCTCCCGGACAGGGGCTTACAATGAGCAGTTCTTC
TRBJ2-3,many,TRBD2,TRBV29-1,CSVGGGTSGGTDTQYF,TGCAGCGTTGGGGGGGGTACTAGCGGGGGCACAGATACGCAGTATTTT
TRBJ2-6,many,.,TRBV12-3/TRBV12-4,CASSLMVSGANVLTF,TGTGCCAGCAGTTTAATGGTATCCGGGGCCAACGTCCTGACTTTC
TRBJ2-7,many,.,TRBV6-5,CASSATANYEQYF,TGTGCCAGCAGTGCGACAGCCAACTACGAGCAGTACTTC
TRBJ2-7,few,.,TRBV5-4,CASSLDPTGFYEQYF,TGTGCCAGCAGCCTAGACCCGACGGGCTTTTACGAGCAGTACTTC
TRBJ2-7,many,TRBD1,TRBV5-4,CASSPDRKYYEQYF,TGTGCCAGCAGCCCGGACAGGAAATACTACGAGCAGTACTTC
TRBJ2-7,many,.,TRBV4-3,CASSHLASSYEQYF,TGCGCCAGCAGCCACTTAGCGAGCTCCTACGAGCAGTACTTC
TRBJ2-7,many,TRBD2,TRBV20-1,CSASATARQRDYEQYF,TGCAGTGCTAGCGCAACGGCGCGGCAGCGGGACTACGAGCAGTACTTC
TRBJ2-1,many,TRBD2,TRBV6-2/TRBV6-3,CASSAGLAGGLNEQFF,TGTGCCAGCAGTGCCGGACTAGCGGGAGGTCTGAATGAGCAGTTCTTC
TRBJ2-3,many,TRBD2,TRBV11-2,CASSLVAGANTQYF,TGTGCCAGCAGCTTAGTTGCGGGAGCGAATACGCAGTATTTT
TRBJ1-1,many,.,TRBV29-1,CSVEAHGGTEAFF,TGCAGCGTTGAAGCGCATGGGGGCACTGAAGCTTTCTTT
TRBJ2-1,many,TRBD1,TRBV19,CASSSGQGINEQFF,TGTGCCAGTAGTTCGGGACAGGGGATCAATGAGCAGTTCTTC
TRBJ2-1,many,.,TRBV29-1,CSVVRGGDEQFF,TGCAGCGTTGTCAGGGGAGGGGATGAGCAGTTCTTC
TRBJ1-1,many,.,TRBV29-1,CSTSKGNTEAFF,TGCAGCACTAGTAAAGGAAACACTGAAGCTTTCTTT